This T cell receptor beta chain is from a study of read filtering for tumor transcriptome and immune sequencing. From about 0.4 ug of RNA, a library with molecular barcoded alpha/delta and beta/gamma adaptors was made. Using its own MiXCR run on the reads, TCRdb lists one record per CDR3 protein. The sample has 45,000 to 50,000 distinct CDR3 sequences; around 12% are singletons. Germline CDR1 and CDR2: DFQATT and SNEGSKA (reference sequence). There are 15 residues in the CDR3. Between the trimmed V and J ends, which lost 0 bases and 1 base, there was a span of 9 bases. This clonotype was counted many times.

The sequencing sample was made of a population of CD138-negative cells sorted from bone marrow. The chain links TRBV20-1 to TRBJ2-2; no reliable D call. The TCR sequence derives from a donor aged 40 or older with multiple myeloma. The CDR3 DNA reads TGCAGTGCTAGAGAGGGTTCAAGGAACACCGGGGAGCTGTTTTTT. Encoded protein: CSAREGSRNTGELFF.